The clone carrying this TCR beta chain was recorded a few times. No antigen is known for it. V lost 9 bases to trimming and J lost 4 bases, with 12 bases between them. Per germline, CDR1 KGHDR and CDR2 SFDVKD. The CDR3 spans 13 residues. TCRdb used MiXCR to reprocess the 5' RACE reads, holding one entry per CDR3 protein. The sample lists about 110,000 distinct CDR3 sequences; over 15% were seen once. This sample was taken from a study of T-cell memory formation after mild COVID-19. About the research overall: TCR clusters were mostly donor specific.

Study findings and constraints: Pre-infection memory showed some responding clones, and this suggested that cross-reactive memory joined.

The specimen was PBMCs or a T cell subset sorted from them (not recorded which). The source of this sequence is an adult woman who had mild COVID-19 (a few samples of this study predate the infection). Cell type and time point are not known. V gene TRBV24-1 combines with J gene TRBJ2-1; D not resolved. The CDR3 coding sequence is TGTGCCACCGTACCTTACGGATACAATGAGCAGTTCTTC. It codes for CATVPYGYNEQFF.